A single sample gave rise to the 31 T cell receptor beta chains below, sequenced in a study of monozygotic twins with inflammatory bowel disease. TCRdb re-called the 5' RACE reads, yielding one record per CDR3 amino acid sequence without DNA. This table lists approximately 400,000 distinct CDR3 sequences. The sample was blood. The source of these receptors is a human donor with ulcerative colitis or Crohn's disease, or a healthy co-twin of an affected twin (not recorded which).

The V and J genes are TRBV9 and TRBJ1-1; TCRdb calls TRBD1, which cannot be checked without DNA. The CDR3 has 14 residues. CDR1 and CDR2 (germline): SGDLS, YYNGEE. The CDR3 region is CASSETTENTEAFF.

The chain links TRBV5-4 to TRBJ2-5. CDR1 and CDR2 from the germline V gene are SGHNT and YYREEE (reference sequence). The CDR3 runs to 14 residues. CDR3 region: CASSLAVSSETQYF.

The chain joins TRBV14 to TRBJ1-2; TCRdb's D call, TRBD1, is unchecked because there is no DNA. CDR3 length: 15 residues. CDR1 and CDR2 from the germline V gene are SGHDN and FVKESK. The CDR3: CASSLGQEIYRGYTF. The full variable domain, rest sourced from reference TRBV14 and TRBJ1-2, is EAGVTQFPSHSVIEKGQTVTLRCDPISGHDNLYWYRRVMGKEIKFLLHFVKESKQDESGMPNNRFLAERTGGTYSTLKVQPAELEDSGVYFCASSLGQEIYRGYTFGSGTRLTVV.

This chain joins TRBV5-1 and TRBJ1-1; TCRdb reports TRBD1, a call that lacks DNA to check it against. CDR3 length: 13 residues. Germline CDR1 is SGHRS and CDR2 is YFSETQ. The CDR3 region is CASRQPGGTEAFF.

The V gene is TRBV6-2 or TRBV6-3, the J gene TRBJ1-2; lacking DNA, the TRBD1 call made by TCRdb goes unchecked. This CDR3 is 12 amino acids long. Germline CDR1 MNHEY, CDR2 SVGEGT. This chain's CDR3 is CASSSGTIGYTF.

V is TRBV7-2 and J is TRBJ2-7; TCRdb's D gene call, TRBD2, goes unchecked for lack of DNA. This CDR3 region has 15 residues. The V gene's germline CDR1 is SGHTA and CDR2 FQGNSA. The CDR3 loop reads CASSDGAGLTYEQYF.

CDR3 residues: CASSLGEDGTYEQYF. The chain combines TRBV7-9 with TRBJ2-7; TCRdb's D call of TRBD2 is untestable without DNA. Germline V gene data show CDR1 as SEHNR and CDR2 as FQNEAQ (reference sequence). CDR3 length: 15 residues.

V and J are TRBV12-3 or TRBV12-4 and TRBJ2-1; TCRdb indicates TRBD1, and absent DNA this call remains unverified. There are 15 residues in the CDR3. The CDR3 protein is CASRIGGGDYNEQFF.

The rearrangement joins TRBV7-9 to TRBJ1-2; the TCRdb call, TRBD1, lacks DNA for checking. The CDR3 covers 14 residues. Germline CDR1 SEHNR, CDR2 FQNEAQ (reference sequence). CDR3: CASSPETGGYGYTF.

The chain joins TRBV7-9 to TRBJ2-1; TCRdb gives TRBD2 as the D gene, but with no DNA this cannot be confirmed. This CDR3 is built from 14 residues. The germline gives CDR1 SEHNR, CDR2 FQNEAQ (reference sequence). This CDR3 is CASSSGTFYNEQFF.

The chain links TRBV20-1 to TRBJ2-1; the TRBD2 assignment by TCRdb is unverifiable without DNA. The CDR3 is 14 amino acids. Germline V gives CDR1 DFQATT, CDR2 SNEGSKA (reference sequence). The chain's CDR3 is CSATRAGGSDEQFF.

The chain couples TRBV20-1 to TRBJ1-1; TCRdb's D gene call, TRBD1, goes unchecked for lack of DNA. Germline loops: CDR1 DFQATT, CDR2 SNEGSKA (reference sequence). CDR3 length: 14 residues. This CDR3 reads CSAPPGQTITEAFF.

This chain joins TRBV20-1 and TRBJ2-7; TCRdb's assignment of TRBD2 cannot be checked, as there is no DNA. Germline V gene data show CDR1 as DFQATT and CDR2 as SNEGSKA (reference sequence). The CDR3 is 15 amino acids. The CDR3 region is CSARDGVRDTREQYF.

This rearrangement joins TRBV4-1 to TRBJ2-5; TCRdb picks TRBD2, but there is no DNA to check that call. The CDR3 spans 17 residues. Looked up from germline, CDR1 is MGHRA and CDR2 is YSYEKL. The CDR3 protein is CASSPLRASGFQETQYF.

The gene calls are TRBV7-9 and TRBJ2-1; the D call from TCRdb, TRBD1, cannot be confirmed without DNA. This CDR3 is built from 16 residues. Germline loops: CDR1 SEHNR, CDR2 FQNEAQ (reference sequence). CDR3 amino acids: CASSFRGPSPYNEQFF.

The rearrangement joins TRBV11-3 to TRBJ2-2; TCRdb lists TRBD2, though no DNA is available to test this call. This CDR3 region has 15 residues. Germline CDR1 reads SGHNT; CDR2 reads YENEEA. CDR3 amino acids: CASSFSGSNTGELFF.

The chain combines TRBV19 with TRBJ2-1; the D gene TCRdb calls, TRBD1, cannot be checked with no DNA. CDR1 is LNHDA and CDR2 is SQIVND in the germline V gene (reference sequence). The CDR3 length is 15 residues. The CDR3 loop is CASSNVGGALNEQFF.

This chain joins TRBV19 and TRBJ2-7; TCRdb's assignment of TRBD1 cannot be checked, as there is no DNA. The CDR3 is 15 amino acids. Germline V gene data show CDR1 as LNHDA and CDR2 as SQIVND (reference sequence). The CDR3 sequence: CASSIRGPTIYEQYF. The whole variable domain, remainder taken from reference TRBV19 and TRBJ2-7, is DGGITQSPKYLFRKEGQNVTLSCEQNLNHDAMYWYRQDPGQGLRLIYYSQIVNDFQKGDIAEGYSVSREKKESFPLTVTSAQKNPTAFYLCASSIRGPTIYEQYFGPGTRLTVT.

The CDR3 spells CASSIDGTSVYEQYF. The V gene is TRBV19, the J gene TRBJ2-7; the D call from TCRdb, TRBD2, cannot be confirmed without DNA. CDR3 length equals 15 residues. Per germline, CDR1 LNHDA and CDR2 SQIVND (reference sequence).

The V and J genes are TRBV5-1 and TRBJ2-5; TCRdb lists TRBD2, though no DNA is available to test this call. The CDR3 consists of 16 residues. Germline V lookup: CDR1 SGHRS, CDR2 YFSETQ. The CDR3 here is CASSSGTSGYQETQYF.

The chain has TRBV7-2 and TRBJ2-1. Germline-derived CDR1 and CDR2 are SGHTA and FQGNSA. The CDR3 spans 14 residues. The CDR3 spells CASSLGYSYNEQFF.

The chain joins TRBV30 to TRBJ2-2; there is no DNA to check the TCRdb D call of TRBD1. In germline, CDR1 is GTSNPN, CDR2 SVGIG (reference sequence). This CDR3 has 14 residues. The CDR3 sequence: CAWSIGAGTGELFF.

The chain is built from TRBV6-5 and TRBJ2-1; checking the TCRdb D call of TRBD1 is not possible without DNA. Germline V gives CDR1 MNHEY, CDR2 SVGAGI. The CDR3 has 16 amino acids. CDR3 in amino acids: CASSYHSVGGFNEQFF.

This chain connects TRBV2 to TRBJ2-1; lacking DNA, the TRBD2 call made by TCRdb goes unchecked. Germline V lookup: CDR1 SNHLY, CDR2 FYNNEI. This CDR3 comprises 15 residues. CDR3: CASSEARLAGNEQFF.

The V gene is TRBV4-1, the J gene TRBJ2-7. This CDR3 is built from 16 residues. In germline, CDR1 is MGHRA, CDR2 YSYEKL. The CDR3 protein is CASSLFHEGATYEQYF.

The rearrangement links TRBV4-3 to TRBJ2-1; the TCRdb call, TRBD2, lacks DNA for checking. This CDR3 has 16 residues. CDR1 is LGHNA and CDR2 is YSLEER in the germline V gene. CDR3 region: CASSSPGLGGSWEQFF.

This chain links TRBV30 with TRBJ1-2; checking the TCRdb D call of TRBD1 is not possible without DNA. Germline CDR1 reads GTSNPN; CDR2 reads SVGIG (reference sequence). The CDR3 consists of 13 residues. CDR3: CAWSAGQGIGYTF.

The chain combines TRBV29-1 with TRBJ2-1; TCRdb outputs TRBD2, but without DNA this stays unchecked. The CDR3 totals 13 residues. CDR1 SQVTM and CDR2 ANQGSEA come from the germline V gene. The CDR3 sequence is CSVQGRSYNEQFF.

J is TRBJ1-6 and V is TRBV2. This CDR3 is built from 14 residues. The germline V gene encodes CDR1 SNHLY and CDR2 FYNNEI. The CDR3 spells CASSGVLPGSPLHF.

The rearrangement joins TRBV11-1 to TRBJ1-6. Germline V lookup: CDR1 SGHAT, CDR2 FQDESV (reference sequence). This CDR3 is 19 amino acids long. The CDR3 spells CASSLIRGLGGSYNSPLHF.

This chain joins TRBV5-4 and TRBJ2-2; checking the TCRdb D call of TRBD1 is not possible without DNA. CDR1 and CDR2 (germline): SGHNT, YYREEE (reference sequence). This CDR3 region has 17 residues. The CDR3 sequence is CASSHTSTGASTGELFF. The full variable domain, rest sourced from reference TRBV5-4 and TRBJ2-2, is ETGVTQSPTHLIKTRGQQVTLRCSSQSGHNTVSWYQQALGQGPQFIFQYYREEENGRGNFPPRFSGLQFPNYSSELNVNALELDDSALYLCASSHTSTGASTGELFFGEGSRLTVL.